This TCR beta chain was recovered during a study of blood T cell repertoires in COVID-19 (dated by TCRdb to the early 2020s). For context, the study as a whole: Samples covering the acute and convalescent phases of COVID-19 were provided by collaborators in the United States, Italy and Spain. The samples were drawn from two sources: the first 160 participants of the ongoing ImmuneRACE study, and 1,000 to 1,500 subjects contributed by 6 global collaborators. The material from the prospective study consisted of cDNA or gDNA derived from T cells, B-cell-depleted T cells, or PBMCs. Where available, HLA class I and class II types were obtained from metadata supplied by the sample provider rather than from assay-based typing. Deeply sampled blood TCRbeta repertoires from subjects exposed to, actively infected with, or recovered from COVID-19 were included in the dataset. The repertoires were released in a freely available public database intended as a resource for research on the immune response to SARS-CoV-2. Sample metadata almost always included a de-identified subject ID, COVID-19 status, age in years and sex.

Regarding this clone: There is no known antigen for this receptor. No qualities accompany the bases; no much larger clone lies one base away.

What the research found in general, with its limitations: The quantity of clinical and demographic metadata differed by source and by participant and was supplied without curation.

CDR1 and CDR2, per the germline V gene, are MNHEY and SVGAGI. The CDR3, from cysteine to phenylalanine, totals 12 residues. CDR3 DNA only is kept here, 36 bases in frame from base 1. The germline ends are 14 bases apart after V is trimmed by 7 bases and J by 8 bases. TCRbeta CDR3 regions were amplified from genomic DNA by means of the immunoSEQ Assay, a bias-controlled multiplex PCR. The published analysis was carried out like this. The number of nucleated cells in each sample was estimated from the amplification of reference gene primers within the assay. To quantify the absolute abundance of each unique TCRbeta CDR3 rearrangement, sequence reads were collapsed and filtered. For each sample, productive Simpson clonality was calculated as the square root of Simpson's diversity index across productive rearrangements. TCRdb limited this immuneACCESS table to in-frame rearrangements with V and J called. A share of clones is missing; checked studies link under half to unresolved V genes, and the rest is unexplained. Clonal size and the V and J genes are those of that table, whereas D and trimming came from the DNA. The sample includes hundreds of thousands of clones, with about nine tenths observed a single time. The ten largest clones capture around 1.7% of the sample.

Enrolling through a virtual design, the prospective study's participants ranged in age from roughly 18 to 89 years and lived across roughly 23 United States geographic areas. In the prospective study, cohorts were assigned on the basis of participant-reported clinical history obtained from a screening survey and a study questionnaire. For ImmuneRACE Cohort 3, a participant was defined as recovered based on two consecutive negative NP/OP PCR tests, clearance by a healthcare professional, or resolution of symptoms. In the prospective study, whole blood, serum and a nasopharyngeal or oropharyngeal swab were collected from each participant by mobile phlebotomists. Over a roughly two-month period, participants in the prospective study had the option of providing additional blood draws and questionnaires. Before DNA extraction, prospective study blood samples were shipped either frozen or at room temperature.

Sequenced material: PBMCs or T cells enriched from blood (not recorded which). This chain is built from TRBV6-5 and TRBJ1-2; too little of a D gene remains to name it. This sequence was found in a man aged 40-49 years who had recovered from COVID-19. DNA sequence: TGTGCCAGCATTCTGGACCGCGGGGGCTACACCTTC. This yields the protein CASILDRGGYTF.